Included here is one TCR beta chain sequence, with context. The CDR3 runs to 13 residues. Germline V gene sequence: CDR1 SGHRS, CDR2 YFSETQ. Between the trimmed V and J ends, which lost 1 base and 5 bases, there was a span of 9 bases. Preparing the TCRbeta library involved the use of unique molecular identifiers. MiXCR, run by TCRdb on the PCR reads, gives a single entry per CDR3 protein. The sample has roughly 570,000 distinct CDR3 sequences, 27% seen once; the top ten hold less than 40%. These data are taken from a study of T-cell reconstitution after alpha-beta-depleted transplantation in children.

The chain joins TRBV5-1 to TRBJ2-5; D is unclear. The specimen comprised PBMCs, sampled before TCRalphabeta/CD19-depleted stem cell transplant. The receptor was derived from a boy in the first two years of life with Wiskott-Aldrich syndrome, due to receive a stem cell transplant. CDR3: CASSLKGWETQYF. The CDR3 DNA sequence: TGCGCCAGCAGCTTGAAAGGGTGGGAGACCCAGTACTTC.